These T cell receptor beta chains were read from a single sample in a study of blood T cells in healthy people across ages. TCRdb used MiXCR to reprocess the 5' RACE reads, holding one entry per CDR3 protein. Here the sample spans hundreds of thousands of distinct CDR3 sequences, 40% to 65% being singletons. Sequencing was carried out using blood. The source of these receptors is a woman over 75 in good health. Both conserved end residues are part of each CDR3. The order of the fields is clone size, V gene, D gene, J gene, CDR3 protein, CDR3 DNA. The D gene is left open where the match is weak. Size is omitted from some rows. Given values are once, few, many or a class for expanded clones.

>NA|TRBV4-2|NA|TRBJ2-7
CASSQEGNRYYEQYF
TGTGCCAGCAGCCAAGAAGGAAACCGTTACTACGAGCAGTACTTC
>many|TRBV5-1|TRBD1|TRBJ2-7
CASSSLGQGNSYEQYF
TGCGCCAGCAGCTCCCTGGGACAGGGGAACTCCTACGAGCAGTACTTC
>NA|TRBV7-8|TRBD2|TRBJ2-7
CASSLGGTSGTWEQYF
TGTGCCAGCAGCTTAGGGGGGACTAGCGGGACTTGGGAGCAGTACTTC
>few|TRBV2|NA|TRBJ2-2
CASKGPGAVGELFF
TGTGCCAGCAAAGGCCCGGGGGCGGTCGGGGAGCTGTTTTTT
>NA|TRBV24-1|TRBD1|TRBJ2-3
CATSDPTGDTETQYF
TGTGCCACCAGTGATCCCACAGGGGACACAGAGACGCAGTATTTT
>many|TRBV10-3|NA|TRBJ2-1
CAIRKTGSSYNEQFF
TGTGCCATCAGAAAGACAGGTAGCTCCTACAATGAGCAGTTCTTC
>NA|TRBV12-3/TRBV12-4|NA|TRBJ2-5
CASNRGTETQYF
TGTGCCAGCAATCGGGGGACGGAGACCCAGTACTTC
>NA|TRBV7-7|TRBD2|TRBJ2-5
CASSLVTSGQETQYF
TGTGCCAGCAGCTTAGTTACTAGCGGGCAAGAGACCCAGTACTTC
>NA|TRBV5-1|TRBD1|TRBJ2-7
CASSSRQGHPYEQYF
TGCGCCAGCAGCTCGCGACAGGGGCACCCCTACGAGCAGTACTTC
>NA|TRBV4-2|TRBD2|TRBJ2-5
CASSQDIAGGVQETQYF
TGTGCCAGCAGCCAAGATATAGCGGGAGGTGTCCAAGAGACCCAGTACTTC
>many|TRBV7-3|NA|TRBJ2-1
CASSSYPSRDNEQFF
TGTGCCAGCAGCTCCTACCCTTCCCGGGACAATGAGCAGTTCTTC
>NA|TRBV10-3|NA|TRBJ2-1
CAISESRYEQFF
TGTGCCATCAGTGAGTCGCGGTACGAGCAGTTCTTC
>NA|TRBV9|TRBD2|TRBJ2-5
CAGGIGTSGQETQYF
TGTGCCGGCGGGATTGGGACTAGCGGCCAAGAGACCCAGTACTTC
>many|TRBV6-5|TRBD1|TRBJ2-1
CASSVWDRVDEQFF
TGTGCCAGCAGTGTCTGGGACAGGGTCGATGAGCAGTTCTTC
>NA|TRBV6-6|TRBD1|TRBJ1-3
CASSPSDRASGNTIYF
TGTGCCAGCAGCCCTTCAGACAGGGCCTCTGGAAACACCATATATTTT
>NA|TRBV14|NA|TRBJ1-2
CASSQDRTGRSYGYTF
TGTGCCAGCAGCCAAGACCGGACCGGACGGAGCTATGGCTACACCTTC
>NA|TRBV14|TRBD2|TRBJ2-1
CASSQDVPGVAGVMFF
TGTGCCAGCAGCCAAGATGTCCCCGGGGTAGCGGGAGTAATGTTCTTC
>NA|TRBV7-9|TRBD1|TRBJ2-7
CASSLNRGENPYEQYF
TGTGCCAGCAGCTTGAACAGGGGGGAAAACCCCTACGAGCAGTACTTC
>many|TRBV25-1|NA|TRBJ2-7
CASSDTSASYEQYF
TGTGCCAGCTCCGACACTTCAGCTTCCTACGAGCAGTACTTC
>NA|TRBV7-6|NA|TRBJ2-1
CASRERVSYNEQFF
TGTGCCAGCAGGGAGCGGGTTTCCTACAATGAGCAGTTCTTC
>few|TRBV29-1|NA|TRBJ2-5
CSVERGETQYF
TGCAGCGTTGAACGGGGAGAGACCCAGTACTTC
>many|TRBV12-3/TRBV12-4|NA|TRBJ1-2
CASSLLTGGNYGYTF
TGTGCCAGCAGTTTACTGACAGGCGGTAACTATGGCTACACCTTC
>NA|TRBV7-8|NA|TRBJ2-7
CASSENIPQSEQYF
TGTGCCAGCAGCGAGAACATCCCCCAGTCCGAGCAGTACTTC
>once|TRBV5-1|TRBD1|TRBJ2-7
CASSQGQGAIHEQYF
TGCGCCAGCAGTCAGGGACAGGGGGCGATCCACGAGCAGTACTTC
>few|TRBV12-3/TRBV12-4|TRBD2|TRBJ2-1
CASSPGTGSGGSYNEQFF
TGTGCCAGCAGCCCGGGGACGGGTAGCGGGGGCTCCTACAATGAGCAGTTCTTC
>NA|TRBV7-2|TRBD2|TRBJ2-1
CASSLAGRTREQFF
TGTGCCAGCAGCTTAGCTGGCAGGACTAGGGAGCAGTTCTTC
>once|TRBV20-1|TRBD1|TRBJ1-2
CSANRGTDGYTF
TGCAGTGCAAACAGGGGGACCGATGGCTACACCTTC
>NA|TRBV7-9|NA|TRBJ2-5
CASSPAPNEQYF
TGTGCCAGCAGTCCCGCACCCAATGAGCAGTACTTC
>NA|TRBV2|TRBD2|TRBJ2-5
CASSPLLAGTFQETQYF
TGTGCCAGCAGCCCCTTATTAGCGGGGACGTTCCAAGAGACCCAGTACTTC
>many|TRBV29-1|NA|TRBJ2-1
CSVDSRTNSYNEQFF
TGCAGCGTTGATTCCAGGACTAACTCCTACAATGAGCAGTTCTTC
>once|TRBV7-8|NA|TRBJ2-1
CASSHREEYNEQFF
TGTGCCAGCTCTCACAGGGAAGAGTACAATGAGCAGTTCTTC
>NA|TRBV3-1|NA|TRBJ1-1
CASSHNRALNTEAFF
TGTGCCAGCAGCCATAACAGGGCCTTGAACACTGAAGCTTTCTTT
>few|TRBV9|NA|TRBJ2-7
CASSVTSMGGEQYF
TGTGCCAGCAGCGTCACCTCTATGGGGGGCGAGCAGTACTTC
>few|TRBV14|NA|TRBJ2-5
CASSQDRGSQYF
TGTGCCAGCAGCCAAGATAGGGGGTCCCAGTACTTC
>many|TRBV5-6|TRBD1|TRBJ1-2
CASSATGVRGGYTF
TGTGCCAGCAGCGCCACAGGGGTACGCGGTGGCTACACCTTC
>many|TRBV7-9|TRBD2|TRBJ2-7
CASSRTTSGQSSYEQYF
TGTGCCAGCAGCCGGACAACTAGCGGGCAGAGCTCCTACGAGCAGTACTTC
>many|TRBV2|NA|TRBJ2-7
CASGGSLYEQYF
TGTGCCAGCGGTGGGTCACTCTACGAGCAGTACTTC
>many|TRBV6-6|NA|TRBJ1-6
CASSYSEGENSPLHF
TGTGCCAGCAGTTACTCCGAGGGGGAGAATTCACCCCTCCACTTT
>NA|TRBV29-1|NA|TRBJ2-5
CSVEEGPTGIGQETQYF
TGCAGCGTTGAAGAGGGGCCTACAGGGATCGGCCAAGAGACCCAGTACTTC
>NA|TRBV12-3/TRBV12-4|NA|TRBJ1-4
CASSLGLKNEKLFF
TGTGCCAGCAGTTTGGGACTGAAGAATGAAAAACTGTTTTTT
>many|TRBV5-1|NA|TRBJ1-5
CASSLDGNQPQHF
TGTGCCAGCAGCTTGGATGGGAATCAGCCCCAGCATTTT
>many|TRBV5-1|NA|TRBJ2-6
CASSDSLLAGANVLTF
TGCGCCAGCAGCGACTCCCTCTTGGCTGGGGCCAACGTCCTGACTTTC
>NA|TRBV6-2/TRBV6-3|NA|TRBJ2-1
CASSYLPDRYNEQFF
TGTGCCAGCAGTTACCTCCCGGACAGATACAATGAGCAGTTCTTC
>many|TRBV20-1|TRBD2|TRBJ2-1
CSASLAGPVDEQFF
TGCAGTGCTAGCCTAGCGGGACCTGTGGATGAGCAGTTCTTC
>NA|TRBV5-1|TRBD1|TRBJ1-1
CANSFSQGGETEAFF
TGCGCCAACAGCTTTAGTCAAGGGGGCGAAACTGAAGCTTTCTTT
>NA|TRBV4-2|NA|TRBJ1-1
CASSQDDERLNTEAFF
TGTGCCAGCAGCCAAGATGACGAACGCCTGAACACTGAAGCTTTCTTT
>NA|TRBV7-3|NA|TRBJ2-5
CASSRQVRGTQYF
TGTGCCAGCAGCCGACAGGTCCGAGGGACCCAGTACTTC
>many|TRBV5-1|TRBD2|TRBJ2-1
CASSLGLAGDYNEQFF
TGCGCCAGCAGCTTGGGACTAGCGGGAGACTACAATGAGCAGTTCTTC
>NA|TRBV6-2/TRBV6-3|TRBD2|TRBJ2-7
CASSYRGLAGGREQYF
TGTGCCAGCAGTTATCGTGGACTAGCGGGAGGGCGGGAGCAGTACTTC
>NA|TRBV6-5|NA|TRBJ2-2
CASEGVNPGELFF
TGTGCCAGCGAGGGGGTCAACCCCGGGGAGCTGTTTTTT
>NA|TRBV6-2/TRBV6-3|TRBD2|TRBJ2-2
CASRLAGFTGELFF
TGTGCCAGCAGATTAGCGGGGTTCACCGGGGAGCTGTTTTTT